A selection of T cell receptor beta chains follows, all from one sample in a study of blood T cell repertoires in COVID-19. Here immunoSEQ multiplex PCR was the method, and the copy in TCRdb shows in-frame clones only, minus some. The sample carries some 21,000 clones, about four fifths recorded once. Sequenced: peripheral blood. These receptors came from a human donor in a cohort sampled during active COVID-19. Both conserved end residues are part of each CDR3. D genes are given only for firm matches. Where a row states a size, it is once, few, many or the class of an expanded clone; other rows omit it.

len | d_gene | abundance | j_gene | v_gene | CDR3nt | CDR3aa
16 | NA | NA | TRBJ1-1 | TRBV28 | TGTGCCAGCAGTTTACGGGGGGGCCCGTTTGGCCCTGAAGCTTTCTTT | CASSLRGGPFGPEAFF
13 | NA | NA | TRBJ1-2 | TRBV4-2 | TGTGCCAGCAGCCAAGCGGGGGACTATGGCTACACCTTC | CASSQAGDYGYTF
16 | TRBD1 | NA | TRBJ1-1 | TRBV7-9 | TGTGCCAGCAGCTTAACAGGGGGCGTGGGGAACACTGAAGCTTTCTTT | CASSLTGGVGNTEAFF
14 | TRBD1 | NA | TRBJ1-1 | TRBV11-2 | TGTGCCAGCAGCGCGAAGCCGGGACAGAGCGTAGCTTTCTTT | CASSAKPGQSVAFF
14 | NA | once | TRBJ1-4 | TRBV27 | TGTGCCAGCAGTTTAAGGCGGGTTAATGAAAAACTGTTTTTT | CASSLRRVNEKLFF
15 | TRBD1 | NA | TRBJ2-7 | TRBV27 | TGTGCCAGCAGTCCATGGACAGGGGGAACCTACGAGCAGTACTTC | CASSPWTGGTYEQYF
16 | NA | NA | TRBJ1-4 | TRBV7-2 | TGTGCCAGCAGCTTAGCGCGTCAGTCAGGAGGTGAAAAACTGTTTTTT | CASSLARQSGGEKLFF
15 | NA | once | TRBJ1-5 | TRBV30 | TGTGCCTGGAAGGTACAAGGGGATGGCAATCAGCCCCAGCATTTT | CAWKVQGDGNQPQHF
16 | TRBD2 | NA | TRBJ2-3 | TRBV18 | TGTGCCAGCTCACCACAGCTAGCGGGGGGATCAGATACGCAGTATTTT | CASSPQLAGGSDTQYF
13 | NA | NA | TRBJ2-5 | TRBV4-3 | TGCGCCAGCAGCCAACAGGTACAAGAGACCCAGTACTTC | CASSQQVQETQYF
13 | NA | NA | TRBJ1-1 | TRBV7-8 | TGTGCCAGCAGCTTGTCCGGGGGGACTGAAGCTTTCTTT | CASSLSGGTEAFF
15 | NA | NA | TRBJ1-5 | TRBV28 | TGTGCTCTGAGGAGGTCGGGAGGTAGCAATCAGCCCCAGCATTTT | CALRRSGGSNQPQHF
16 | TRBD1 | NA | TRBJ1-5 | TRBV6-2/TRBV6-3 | TGTGCCAGCAGTTCCAGGGGGAATCTACGCAATCAGCCCCAGCATTTT | CASSSRGNLRNQPQHF
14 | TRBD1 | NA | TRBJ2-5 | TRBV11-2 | TGTGCCAGCAGCCCCCGGACAGGGCAAGAGACCCAGTACTTC | CASSPRTGQETQYF
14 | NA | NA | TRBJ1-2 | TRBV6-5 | TGTGCCAGCAGTTACTCGTACAGAAACTATGGCTACACCTTC | CASSYSYRNYGYTF
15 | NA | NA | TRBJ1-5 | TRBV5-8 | TGTGCCAGCAGCTTTATCAGGGGAGCGGACCAGCCCCAGCATTTT | CASSFIRGADQPQHF
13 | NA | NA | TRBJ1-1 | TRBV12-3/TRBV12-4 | TGTGCCAGCACCCTGAGGGAGAACACTGAAGCTTTCTTT | CASTLRENTEAFF
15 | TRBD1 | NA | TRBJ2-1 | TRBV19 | TGTGCCAGTAGTATCCAACAGGGGGCCTACAATGAGCAGTTCTTC | CASSIQQGAYNEQFF
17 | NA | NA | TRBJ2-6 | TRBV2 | TGTGCCAGCAGTGAAGAAACTTTTCTCTCTGGGGCCAACGTCCTGACTTTC | CASSEETFLSGANVLTF
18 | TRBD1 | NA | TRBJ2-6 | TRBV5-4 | TGTGCCAGCAGCAACGCCAGGGACAGGGTCTCTGGGGCCAACGTCCTGACTTTC | CASSNARDRVSGANVLTF
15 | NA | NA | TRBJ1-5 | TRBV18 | TGTGCCAGCTCACCATCCAGGGAGGGGGATCAGCCCCAGCATTTT | CASSPSREGDQPQHF
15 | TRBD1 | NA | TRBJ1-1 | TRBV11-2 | TGTGCCAGCAGCTCTACCGGGACAGAGAACACTGAAGCTTTCTTT | CASSSTGTENTEAFF
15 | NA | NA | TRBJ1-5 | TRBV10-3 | TGTGCCATCGCCAACCCGGGTACCAGTGGGCAGCCCCAGCATTTT | CAIANPGTSGQPQHF
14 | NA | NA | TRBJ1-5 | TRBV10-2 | TGCGCCAGTAGCCGGGGGGCGAGCAATCAGCCCCAGCATTTT | CASSRGASNQPQHF
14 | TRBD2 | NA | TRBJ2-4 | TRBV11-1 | TGTGCCAGCAGCCCCTGGCGGGGGGAGGACATTCAGTACTTC | CASSPWRGEDIQYF
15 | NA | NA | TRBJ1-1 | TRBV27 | TGTGCCAGCAGCCGTATACAGGGTAAGAACACTGAAGCTTTCTTT | CASSRIQGKNTEAFF